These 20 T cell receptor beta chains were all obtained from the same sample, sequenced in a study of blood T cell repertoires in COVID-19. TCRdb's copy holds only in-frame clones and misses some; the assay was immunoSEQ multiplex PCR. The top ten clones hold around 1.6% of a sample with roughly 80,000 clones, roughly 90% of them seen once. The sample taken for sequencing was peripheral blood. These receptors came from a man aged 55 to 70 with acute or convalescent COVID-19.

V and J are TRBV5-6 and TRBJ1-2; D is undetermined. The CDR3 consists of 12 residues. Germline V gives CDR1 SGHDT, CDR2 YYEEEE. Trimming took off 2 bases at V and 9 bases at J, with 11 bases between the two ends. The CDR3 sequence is CASSFSGPSYTF. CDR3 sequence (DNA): TGTGCCAGCAGCTTTTCAGGTCCCAGCTACACCTTC.

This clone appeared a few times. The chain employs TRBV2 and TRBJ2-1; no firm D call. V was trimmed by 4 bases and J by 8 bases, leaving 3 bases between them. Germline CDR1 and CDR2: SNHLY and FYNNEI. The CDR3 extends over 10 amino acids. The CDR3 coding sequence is TGTGCCAGCAGTGTCTATGAGCAGTTCTTC. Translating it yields CASSVYEQFF.

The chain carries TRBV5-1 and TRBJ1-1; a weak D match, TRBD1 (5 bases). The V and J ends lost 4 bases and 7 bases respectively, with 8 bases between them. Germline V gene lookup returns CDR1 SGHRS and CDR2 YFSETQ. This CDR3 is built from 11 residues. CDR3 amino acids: CASSVDSEAFF. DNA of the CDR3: TGCGCCAGCAGCGTCGACAGTGAAGCTTTCTTT.

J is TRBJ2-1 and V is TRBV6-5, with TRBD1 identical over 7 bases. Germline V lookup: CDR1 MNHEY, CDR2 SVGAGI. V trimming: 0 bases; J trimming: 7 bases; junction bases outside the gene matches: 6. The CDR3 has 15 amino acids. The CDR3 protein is CASSYSTVRGNEQFF. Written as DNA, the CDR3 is TGTGCCAGCAGTTACTCGACGGTCAGGGGGAATGAGCAGTTCTTC.

DNA of the CDR3: TGTGCCAGCAGCTTATACTCTAGCGGAGCTCACAATGAGCAGTTCTTC. It codes for CASSLYSSGAHNEQFF. The chain employs TRBV13 and TRBJ2-1, with TRBD2 identical over 7 bases. The CDR3 extends over 16 amino acids. Germline values: CDR1 PRHDT, CDR2 FYEKMQ (reference sequence). The V and J ends lost 2 bases and 5 bases, in that order; junction bases with no gene match: 9.

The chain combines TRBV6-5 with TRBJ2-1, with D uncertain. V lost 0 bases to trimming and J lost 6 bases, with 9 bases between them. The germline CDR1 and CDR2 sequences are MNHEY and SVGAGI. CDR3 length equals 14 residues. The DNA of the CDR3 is TGTGCCAGCAGTTACTCTGACCCTAGCAATGAGCAGTTCTTC. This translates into CASSYSDPSNEQFF.

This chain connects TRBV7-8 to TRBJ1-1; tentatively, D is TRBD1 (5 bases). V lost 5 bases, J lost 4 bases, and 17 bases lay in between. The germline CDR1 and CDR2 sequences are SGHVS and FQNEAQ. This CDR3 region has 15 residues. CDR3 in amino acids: CASSPMGVEGTEAFF. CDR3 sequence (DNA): TGTGCCAGCAGCCCTATGGGGGTGGAGGGCACTGAAGCTTTCTTT.

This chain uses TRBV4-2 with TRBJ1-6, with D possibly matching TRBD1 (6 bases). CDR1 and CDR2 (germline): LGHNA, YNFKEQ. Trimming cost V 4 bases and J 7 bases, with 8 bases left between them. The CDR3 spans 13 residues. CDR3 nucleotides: TGTGCCAGCAGCCTCACAGGGAATTCACCCCTCCACTTT. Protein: CASSLTGNSPLHF.

This chain's CDR3 is CASSLFGQDYNEQFF. The CDR3 DNA reads TGTGCCAGCAGTTTATTTGGACAGGACTACAATGAGCAGTTCTTC. This chain joins TRBV27 and TRBJ2-1, with 7 bases identical to TRBD1. J was trimmed by 3 bases and V by 1 base; bases with no gene match: 3. Germline CDR1 and CDR2: MNHEY and SMNVEV (reference sequence). This CDR3 spans 15 amino acids.

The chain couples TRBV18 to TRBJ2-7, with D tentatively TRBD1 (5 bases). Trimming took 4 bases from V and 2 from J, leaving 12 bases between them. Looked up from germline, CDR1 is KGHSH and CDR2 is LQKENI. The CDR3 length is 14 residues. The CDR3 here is CASSRGASTYEQYF. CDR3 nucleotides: TGTGCCAGCTCACGGGGCGCCTCGACCTACGAGCAGTACTTC.

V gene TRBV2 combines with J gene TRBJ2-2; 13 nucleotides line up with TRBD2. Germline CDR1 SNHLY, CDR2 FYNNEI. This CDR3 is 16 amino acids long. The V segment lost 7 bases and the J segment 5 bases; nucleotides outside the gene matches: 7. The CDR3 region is CASNGLAGVDTGELFF. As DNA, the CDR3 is TGTGCCAGCAACGGACTAGCGGGAGTTGATACCGGGGAGCTGTTTTTT.

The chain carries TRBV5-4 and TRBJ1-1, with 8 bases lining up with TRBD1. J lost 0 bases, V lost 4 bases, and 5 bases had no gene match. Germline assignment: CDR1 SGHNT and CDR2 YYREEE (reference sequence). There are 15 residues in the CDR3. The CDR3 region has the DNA TGTGCCAGCAGCACAGGGGGGAACATGAACACTGAAGCTTTCTTT. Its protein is CASSTGGNMNTEAFF.

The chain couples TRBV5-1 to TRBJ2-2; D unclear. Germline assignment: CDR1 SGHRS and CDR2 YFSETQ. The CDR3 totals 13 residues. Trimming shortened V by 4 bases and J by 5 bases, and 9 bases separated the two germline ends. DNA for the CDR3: TGCGCCAGCAGCCAAACTTGGACCGGGGAGCTGTTTTTT. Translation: CASSQTWTGELFF. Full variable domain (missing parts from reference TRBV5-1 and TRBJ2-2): KAGVTQTPRYLIKTRGQQVTLSCSPISGHRSVSWYQQTPGQGLQFLFEYFSETQRNKGNFPGRFSGRQFSNSRSEMNVSTLELGDSALYLCASSQTWTGELFFGEGSRLTVL.

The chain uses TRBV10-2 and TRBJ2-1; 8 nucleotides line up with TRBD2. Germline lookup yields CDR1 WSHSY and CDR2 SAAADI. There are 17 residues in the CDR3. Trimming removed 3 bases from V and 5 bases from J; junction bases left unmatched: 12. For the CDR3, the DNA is TGCGCCAGCAGTGAAGGGGGGCTCAGCGGGAGAAACAATGAGCAGTTCTTC. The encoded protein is CASSEGGLSGRNNEQFF.

The CDR3 DNA reads as TGCAGCGTTCGGACAGGCGGTTCCGGGGAGCTGTTTTTT. As protein: CSVRTGGSGELFF. The chain recombines TRBV29-1 with TRBJ2-2, with 7 bases that match TRBD1. The germline gives CDR1 SQVTM, CDR2 ANQGSEA. J was trimmed by 6 bases and V by 5 bases; bases with no gene match: 6. The CDR3 has 13 residues.

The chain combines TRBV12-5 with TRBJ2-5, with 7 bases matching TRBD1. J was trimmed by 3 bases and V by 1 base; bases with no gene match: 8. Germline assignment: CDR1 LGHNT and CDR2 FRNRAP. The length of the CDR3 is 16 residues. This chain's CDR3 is CASGLGNVGQKETQYF. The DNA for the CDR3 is TGTGCTAGTGGTTTGGGAAACGTGGGACAGAAAGAGACCCAGTACTTC.

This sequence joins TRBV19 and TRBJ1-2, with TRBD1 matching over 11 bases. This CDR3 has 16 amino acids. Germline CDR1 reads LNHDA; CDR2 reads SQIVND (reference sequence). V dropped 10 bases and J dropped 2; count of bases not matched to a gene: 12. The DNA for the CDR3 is TGTGCCACCACAAAATCCGGGACAGGGGGGAACTATGGCTACACCTTC. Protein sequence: CATTKSGTGGNYGYTF.

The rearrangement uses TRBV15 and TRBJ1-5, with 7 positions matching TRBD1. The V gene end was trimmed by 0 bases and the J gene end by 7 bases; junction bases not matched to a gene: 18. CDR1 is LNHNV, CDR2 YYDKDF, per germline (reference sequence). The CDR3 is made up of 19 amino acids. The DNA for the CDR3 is TGTGCCACCAGCAGAGATCGTCCCCTAACATTATACAGGGGCCAGCCCCAGCATTTT. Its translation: CATSRDRPLTLYRGQPQHF.

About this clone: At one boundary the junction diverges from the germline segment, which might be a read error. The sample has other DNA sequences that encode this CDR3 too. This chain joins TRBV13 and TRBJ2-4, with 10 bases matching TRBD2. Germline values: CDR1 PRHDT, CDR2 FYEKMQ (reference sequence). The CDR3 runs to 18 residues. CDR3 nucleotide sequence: TGCGCCAGCAGCGGGGGGGGCGGAGAGGGACTAGCCAAAAACATTCAGTACTTC. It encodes CASSGGGGEGLAKNIQYF.

This CDR3 reads CASSSDRLQETQYF. CDR3 sequence (DNA): TGTGCCAGCAGCTCGGACAGACTTCAAGAGACCCAGTACTTC. The V and J genes are TRBV11-2 and TRBJ2-5; weak D call: TRBD1 (6 bases). CDR1 SGHAT and CDR2 FQNNGV come from the germline V gene. V gave up 4 bases and J gave up 2 bases, with 11 bases separating them. CDR3 length: 14 amino acids.